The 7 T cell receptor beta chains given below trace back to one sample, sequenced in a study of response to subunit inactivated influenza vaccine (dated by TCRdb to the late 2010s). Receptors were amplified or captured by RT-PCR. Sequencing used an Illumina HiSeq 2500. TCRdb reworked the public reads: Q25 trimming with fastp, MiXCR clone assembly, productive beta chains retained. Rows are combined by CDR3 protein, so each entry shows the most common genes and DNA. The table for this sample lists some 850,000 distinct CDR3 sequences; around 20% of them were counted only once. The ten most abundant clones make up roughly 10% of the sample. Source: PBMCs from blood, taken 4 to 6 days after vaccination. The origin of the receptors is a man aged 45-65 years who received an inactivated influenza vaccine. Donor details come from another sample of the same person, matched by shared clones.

CDR3 DNA sequence: TGTGCCAGCAGTTTAGTGGGACAGGGGTTCGGGGAGCTGTTTTTT. This translates into CASSLVGQGFGELFF. V and J are TRBV28 and TRBJ2-2; 10 positions match TRBD1. Losses at the gene ends were 2 bases for V and 7 bases for J; bases not matched to a gene: 4. The CDR3 spans 15 residues. CDR1 is MDHEN, CDR2 SYDVKM, per germline.

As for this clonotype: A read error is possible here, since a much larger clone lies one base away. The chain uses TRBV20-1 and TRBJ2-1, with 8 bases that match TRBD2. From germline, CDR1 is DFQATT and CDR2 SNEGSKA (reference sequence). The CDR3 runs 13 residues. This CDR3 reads CSAVAGGDGERFF. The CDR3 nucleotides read TGCAGTGCCGTGGCGGGAGGAGATGGTGAGCGGTTCTTC.

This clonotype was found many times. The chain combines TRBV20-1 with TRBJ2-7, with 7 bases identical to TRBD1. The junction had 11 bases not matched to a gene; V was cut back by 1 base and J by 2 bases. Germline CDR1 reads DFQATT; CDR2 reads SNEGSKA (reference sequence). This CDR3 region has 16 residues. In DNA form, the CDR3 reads TGCAGTGCTAGAGTAGAGCAGGGACAGCAGACCTACGAGCAGTACTTC. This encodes CSARVEQGQQTYEQYF.

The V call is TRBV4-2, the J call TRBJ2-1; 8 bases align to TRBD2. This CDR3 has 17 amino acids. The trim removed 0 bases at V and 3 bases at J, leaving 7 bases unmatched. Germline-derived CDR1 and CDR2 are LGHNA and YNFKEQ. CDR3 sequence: CASSQESQRGLYNEQFF. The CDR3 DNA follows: TGTGCCAGCAGCCAAGAGTCCCAGCGGGGGCTCTACAATGAGCAGTTCTTC.

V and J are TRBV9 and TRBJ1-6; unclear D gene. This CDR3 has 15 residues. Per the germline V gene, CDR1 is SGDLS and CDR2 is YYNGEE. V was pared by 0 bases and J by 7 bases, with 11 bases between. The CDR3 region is CASSVAAGANSPLHF. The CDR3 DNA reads TGTGCCAGCAGCGTAGCGGCAGGAGCCAATTCACCCCTCCACTTT.

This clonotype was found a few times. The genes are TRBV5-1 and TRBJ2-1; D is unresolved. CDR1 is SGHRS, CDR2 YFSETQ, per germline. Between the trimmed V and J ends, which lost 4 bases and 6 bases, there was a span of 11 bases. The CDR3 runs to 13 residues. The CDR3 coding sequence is TGCGCCAGCAGCCTTGCCCACAGCAATGAGCAGTTCTTC. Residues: CASSLAHSNEQFF. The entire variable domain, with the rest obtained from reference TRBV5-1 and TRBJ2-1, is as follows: KAGVTQTPRYLIKTRGQQVTLSCSPISGHRSVSWYQQTPGQGLQFLFEYFSETQRNKGNFPGRFSGRQFSNSRSEMNVSTLELGDSALYLCASSLAHSNEQFFGPGTRLTVL.

CDR3 sequence: CASSQDLLGYEQYF. The CDR3 DNA is TGTGCCAGCAGCCAAGATCTATTAGGCTACGAGCAGTACTTC. The chain has TRBV4-2 and TRBJ2-7; D not resolved. Germline CDR1 and CDR2: LGHNA and YNFKEQ. The CDR3 is 14 residues long. Trimming stripped 0 bases from V and 3 bases from J, with 9 bases between.